This TCR beta chain comes out of a study of cytomegalovirus exposure and HLA in healthy donors. Remarks on this clone: The antigen is undetermined.

Separation from the approximately 710-subject first cohort characterized the roughly 120-subject validation cohort, to which the donors belonged. Assay: immunoSEQ multiplex PCR; the TCRdb copy retains only in-frame clones and omits some. Of more than 85,000 clones in the sample, around 90% were seen once. Whole-study results and caveats: Many donors carried some public TCRs, although rarity characterized most TCR sequences.

This sequence originates from a woman aged 18-29 years in good health and CMV-seronegative. What was sequenced was PBMCs.

CDR3 DNA: TGCGCCAGCAGCACGATGGGAGCCCGGGTCCACGAGCAGTACTTC. Protein sequence: CASSTMGARVHEQYF. The V call is TRBV4-1, the J call TRBJ2-7; tentative D call: TRBD2 (5 bases). This CDR3 is built from 15 residues. The germline CDR1 and CDR2 sequences are MGHRA and YSYEKL. V was trimmed by 5 bases and J by 5 bases, leaving 19 bases between them.